This T cell receptor beta chain was identified in a study of blood T cell repertoires in COVID-19 (dated by TCRdb to about 2020). For the wider study: The collaborator samples originated in the United States, Italy and Spain and spanned the acute and convalescent phases of COVID-19. A de-identified subject ID, COVID-19 status, age in years and sex were almost always included in the sample metadata. Subjects who had been exposed to COVID-19, were actively infected with it, or had recovered from it provided the deeply sampled blood TCRbeta repertoires that made up the dataset. The prospective study material was composed of cDNA or gDNA derived from T cells, B-cell-depleted T cells, or PBMCs. The samples were drawn from two sources: the first 160 participants of the ongoing ImmuneRACE study, and 950 to 1,500 subjects contributed by 6 global collaborators. Where HLA class I and class II types were available, the types were taken from metadata supplied by the sample provider, not from assay-based typing. The repertoires were released in a freely available public database intended as a resource for research on the immune response to SARS-CoV-2. What the research found in general, with its limitations: Clinical and demographic metadata were provided uncurated, with the amount varying by source and participant.

TCRbeta CDR3 regions were amplified from genomic DNA using the immunoSEQ Assay, a bias-controlled multiplex PCR. As for how the authors treated the data: The number of nucleated cells in each sample was estimated from the amplification of reference gene primers within the assay. To quantify the absolute abundance of each unique TCRbeta CDR3 rearrangement, sequence reads were collapsed and filtered. For each sample, productive Simpson clonality was calculated as the square root of Simpson's diversity index across productive rearrangements. Held by TCRdb, this immuneACCESS table contains in-frame sequences only and omits some clones. Under half of the omission traces to an unresolved V gene where checked; the cause of the rest is unknown. V and J calls and clone size are given by that table; D and trimming were obtained from the DNA. Within this sample are 88,000 or so clones, with 65% to 90% of them counted one time only. 3.8% of the sample is in the top ten clones.

As encoded in the germline V gene, CDR1 is SGHTA while CDR2 is FQGNSA. There are 15 amino acids in the CDR3, from cysteine to phenylalanine inclusive. Here the CDR3 DNA is all that survives: 45 bases in frame from base 1. Trimmed from V: 5 bases; trimmed from J: 5 bases; junction bases lacking a gene match: 7. Whole blood was collected in K2EDTA tubes by collaborating institutions according to the institutions' own protocols. Collaborator samples were shipped for TCRbeta analysis as frozen whole blood, isolated PBMCs, or DNA extracted from either sample type. Comments on this clone: Its specific antigen is unknown. Per-base qualities were not stored, and no clone one base away is much larger.

The clonotype comes from a man in his fifties or sixties with acute or convalescent COVID-19. Sequenced sample: peripheral blood. The chain is encoded by TRBV7-2 joined to TRBJ2-7, and TRBD2 aligns with 12 junction nucleotides. CDR3 protein: CASSPRLAGAHEQYF. The sequenced DNA is TGTGCCAGCAGCCCACGACTAGCGGGGGCCCACGAGCAGTACTTC.